Presented here are 7 T cell receptor beta chains from one specimen sequenced in a study of vaccination and CD4 T cells after COVID-19. Antigens for these TCRs are unknown. Treatment meaning: roughly 11-day PBMC culture with coronavirus spike peptide pools or control peptides (ViraFEST assay). Oncomine TCR Beta short-read sequencing was applied to DNA from cultured CD4+ T cells. Using its own MiXCR run on the PCR reads, TCRdb lists one record per CDR3 protein. The sample records tens of thousands of distinct CDR3 sequences, approximately 65% being singletons. The sequences come from CD4+ T cells from blood, cultured in vitro, collected before SARS-CoV-2 vaccination. The receptors shown here come from a human donor who received a COVID-19 vaccine.

V and J are TRBV19 and TRBJ2-5; TRBD2 matches at 8 bases. The CDR3 contains 15 residues. J gave up 3 bases and V 2 bases, and 5 bases lay outside the gene matches. Germline V gene lookup returns CDR1 LNHDA and CDR2 SQIVND (reference sequence). CDR3 in amino acids: CASSINGGAEETQYF. CDR3 bases: TGTGCCAGTAGTATAAACGGGGGGGCCGAAGAGACCCAGTACTTC.

This clonotype was counted between two and nine times. J is TRBJ2-5 and V is TRBV2; D is unclear. V was clipped by 0 bases and J by 2 bases, with 13 bases between them. The length of the CDR3 is 16 residues. CDR1 is SNHLY and CDR2 is FYNNEI in the germline V gene. The CDR3, as DNA: TGTGCCAGCAGTGAAGCGCTTCTGGGCCCTCAAGAGACCCAGTACTTC. This codes for CASSEALLGPQETQYF.

The chain is built from TRBV12-3 or TRBV12-4 and TRBJ2-1; the match to TRBD2 covers 10 bases. V was clipped by 0 bases and J by 8 bases; unmatched bases: 4. This CDR3 has 15 residues. In DNA, the CDR3 is TGTGCCAGCAGTTTAGCTAGCGGGGGGACCCATGAGCAGTTCTTC. Translation: CASSLASGGTHEQFF.

V gene TRBV21-1 combines with J gene TRBJ1-4; TRBD1, the table's D call, was not compared with the DNA. TRBV21-1 is assigned pseudogene status. CDR3 length: 16 residues. In DNA, the CDR3 is TGTGCCAGCAGCAAAGTTAGGACGGGACACAGTGAAAAACTGTTTTTT. It encodes CASSKVRTGHSEKLFF.

The chain carries TRBV7-2 and TRBJ2-1; 9 nucleotides agree with TRBD2. Germline values: CDR1 SGHTA, CDR2 FQGNSA. The CDR3 sequence is 15 residues long. The trim removed 7 bases at V and 5 bases at J, leaving 9 bases unmatched. CDR3 nucleotide sequence: TGTGCCAGCAACCCAGCTAGCGGGGAAAACAATGAGCAGTTCTTC. This gives the protein CASNPASGENNEQFF.

The chain recombines TRBV5-1 with TRBJ1-2; the D is unclear. The germline gives CDR1 SGHRS, CDR2 YFSETQ. V was clipped by 4 bases and J by 0 bases, with 19 bases between them. This CDR3 has 17 amino acids. DNA for the CDR3: TGCGCCAGCAGCCCGGTCTCCACCGGCAGACCTAACTATGGCTACACCTTC. This gives the protein CASSPVSTGRPNYGYTF.

V usage is TRBV10-3 and J usage is TRBJ1-1; D is possibly TRBD1 (6 bases). This CDR3 has 16 amino acids. The germline CDR1 and CDR2 sequences are ENHRY and SYGVKD. Trimming left V 4 bases short and J 4 bases short, with 19 bases between. The CDR3 nucleotides are TGTGCCATCAGTGGGGGACTGAAGGAAGGGGGCACTGAAGCTTTCTTT. This gives the protein CAISGGLKEGGTEAFF.